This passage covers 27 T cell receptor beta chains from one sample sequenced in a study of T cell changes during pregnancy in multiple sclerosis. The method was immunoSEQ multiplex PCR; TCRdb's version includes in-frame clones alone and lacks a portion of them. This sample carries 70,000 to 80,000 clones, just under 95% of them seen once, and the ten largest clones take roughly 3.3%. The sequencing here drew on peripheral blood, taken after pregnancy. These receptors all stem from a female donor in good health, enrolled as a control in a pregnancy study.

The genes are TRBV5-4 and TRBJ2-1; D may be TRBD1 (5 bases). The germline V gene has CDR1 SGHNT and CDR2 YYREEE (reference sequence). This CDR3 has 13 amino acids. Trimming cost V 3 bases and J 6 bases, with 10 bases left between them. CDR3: CASSSFRVNEQFF. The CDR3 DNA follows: TGTGCCAGCAGCTCCTTCAGGGTCAATGAGCAGTTCTTC.

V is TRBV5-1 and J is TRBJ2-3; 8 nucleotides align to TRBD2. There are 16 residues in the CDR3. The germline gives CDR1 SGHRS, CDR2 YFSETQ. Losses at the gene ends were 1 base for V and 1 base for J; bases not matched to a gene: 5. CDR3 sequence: CASSLIKRGRTDTQYF. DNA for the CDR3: TGCGCCAGCAGCTTGATCAAGCGGGGGCGCACAGATACGCAGTATTTT.

Here the CDR3 DNA reads TGTGCCAGCAGCCCTCCTAGCTACAATGAGCAGTTCTTC. This translates into CASSPPSYNEQFF. This chain uses TRBV13 with TRBJ2-1; no definite D call. Germline V gene lookup returns CDR1 PRHDT and CDR2 FYEKMQ (reference sequence). This CDR3 spans 13 amino acids. V shed 5 bases and J shed 3 bases, with 8 bases lying between them.

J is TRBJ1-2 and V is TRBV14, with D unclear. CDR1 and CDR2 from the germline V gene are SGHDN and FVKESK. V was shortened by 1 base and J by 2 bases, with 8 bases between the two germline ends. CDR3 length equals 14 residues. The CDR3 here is CASSQAEKNYGYTF. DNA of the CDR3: TGTGCCAGCAGCCAAGCAGAAAAGAACTATGGCTACACCTTC. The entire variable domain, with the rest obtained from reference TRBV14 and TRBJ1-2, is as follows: EAGVTQFPSHSVIEKGQTVTLRCDPISGHDNLYWYRRVMGKEIKFLLHFVKESKQDESGMPNNRFLAERTGGTYSTLKVQPAELEDSGVYFCASSQAEKNYGYTFGSGTRLTVV.

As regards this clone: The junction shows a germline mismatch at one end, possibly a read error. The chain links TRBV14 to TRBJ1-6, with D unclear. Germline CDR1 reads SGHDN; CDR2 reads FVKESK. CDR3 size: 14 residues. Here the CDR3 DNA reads TGTGCCAGCAGCCAAGTCCAGGATAAATCACCCCTCCACTTT. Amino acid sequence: CASSQVQDKSPLHF.

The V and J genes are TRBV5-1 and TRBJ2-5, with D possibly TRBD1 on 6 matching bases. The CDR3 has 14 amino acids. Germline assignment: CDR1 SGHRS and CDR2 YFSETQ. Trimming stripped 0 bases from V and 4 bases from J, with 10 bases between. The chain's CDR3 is CASSLGGLGETQYF. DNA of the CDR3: TGCGCCAGCAGCTTGGGGGGGCTGGGAGAGACCCAGTACTTC.

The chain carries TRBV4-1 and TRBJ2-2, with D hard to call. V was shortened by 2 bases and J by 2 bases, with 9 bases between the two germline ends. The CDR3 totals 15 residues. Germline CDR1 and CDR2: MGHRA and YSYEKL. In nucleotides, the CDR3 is TGCGCCAGCAGCCAACTGGTCAGTAACACCGGGGAGCTGTTTTTT. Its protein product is CASSQLVSNTGELFF.

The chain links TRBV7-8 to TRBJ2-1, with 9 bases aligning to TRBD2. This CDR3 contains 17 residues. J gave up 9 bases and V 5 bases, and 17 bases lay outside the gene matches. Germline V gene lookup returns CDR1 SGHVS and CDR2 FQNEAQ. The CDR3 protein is CASSPIPRAGGLIEQFF. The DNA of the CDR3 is TGTGCCAGCAGCCCAATCCCCCGCGCGGGGGGGCTCATTGAGCAGTTCTTC. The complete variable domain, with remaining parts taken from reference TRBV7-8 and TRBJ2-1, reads GAGVSQSPRYKVAKRGQDVALRCDPISGHVSLFWYQQALGQGPEFLTYFQNEAQLDKSGLPSDRFFAERPEGSVSTLKIQRTQQEDSAVYLCASSPIPRAGGLIEQFFGPGTRLTVL.

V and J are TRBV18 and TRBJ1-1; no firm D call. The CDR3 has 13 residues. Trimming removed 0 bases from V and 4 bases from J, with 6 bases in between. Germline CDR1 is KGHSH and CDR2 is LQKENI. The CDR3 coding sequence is TGTGCCAGCTCACCACCGCAAGCCACTGAAGCTTTCTTT. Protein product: CASSPPQATEAFF.

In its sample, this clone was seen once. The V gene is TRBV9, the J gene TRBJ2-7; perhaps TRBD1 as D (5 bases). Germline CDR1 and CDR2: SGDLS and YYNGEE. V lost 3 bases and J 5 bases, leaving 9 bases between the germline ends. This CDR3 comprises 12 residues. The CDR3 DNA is TGTGCCAGCAGCGGACAGTCCGACGAGCAGTACTTC. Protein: CASSGQSDEQYF.

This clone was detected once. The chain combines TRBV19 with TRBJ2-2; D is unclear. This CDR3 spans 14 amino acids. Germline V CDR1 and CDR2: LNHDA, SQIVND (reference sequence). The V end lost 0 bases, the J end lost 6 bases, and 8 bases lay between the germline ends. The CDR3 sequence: CASSIDPSPGELFF. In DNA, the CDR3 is TGTGCCAGTAGTATAGACCCATCCCCCGGGGAGCTGTTTTTT.

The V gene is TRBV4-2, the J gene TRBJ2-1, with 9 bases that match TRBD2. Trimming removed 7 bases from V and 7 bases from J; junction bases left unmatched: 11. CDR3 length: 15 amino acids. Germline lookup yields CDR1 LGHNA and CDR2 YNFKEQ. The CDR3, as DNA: TGTGCCAGCACCGAGGATGCTAGCGGGGAAAATGAGCAGTTCTTC. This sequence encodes CASTEDASGENEQFF.

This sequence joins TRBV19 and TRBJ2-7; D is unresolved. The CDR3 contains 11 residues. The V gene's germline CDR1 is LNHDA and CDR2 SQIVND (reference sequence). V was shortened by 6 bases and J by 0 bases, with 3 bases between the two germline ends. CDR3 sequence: CASSNSYEQYF. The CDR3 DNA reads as TGTGCCAGTAGCAACTCCTACGAGCAGTACTTC.

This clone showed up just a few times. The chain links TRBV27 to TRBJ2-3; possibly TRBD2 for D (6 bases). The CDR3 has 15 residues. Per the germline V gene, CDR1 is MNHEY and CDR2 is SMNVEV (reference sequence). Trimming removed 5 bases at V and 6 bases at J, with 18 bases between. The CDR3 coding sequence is TGTGCCAGCAGTCCTCCGGGACGTCGGGGGGATACGCAGTATTTT. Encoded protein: CASSPPGRRGDTQYF.

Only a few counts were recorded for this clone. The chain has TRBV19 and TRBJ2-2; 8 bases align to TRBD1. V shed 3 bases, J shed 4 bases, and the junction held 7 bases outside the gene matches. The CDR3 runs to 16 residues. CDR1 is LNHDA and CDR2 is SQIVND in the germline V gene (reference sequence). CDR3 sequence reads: CASSMFRGRSTGELFF. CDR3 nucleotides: TGTGCCAGTAGTATGTTCAGGGGGCGAAGCACCGGGGAGCTGTTTTTT.

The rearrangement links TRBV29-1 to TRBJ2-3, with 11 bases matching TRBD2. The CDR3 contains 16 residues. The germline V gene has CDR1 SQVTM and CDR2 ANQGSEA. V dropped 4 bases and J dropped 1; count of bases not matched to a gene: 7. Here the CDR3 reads CSVAQLAGVGTDTQYF. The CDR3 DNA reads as TGCAGCGTTGCGCAACTAGCGGGAGTCGGCACAGATACGCAGTATTTT.

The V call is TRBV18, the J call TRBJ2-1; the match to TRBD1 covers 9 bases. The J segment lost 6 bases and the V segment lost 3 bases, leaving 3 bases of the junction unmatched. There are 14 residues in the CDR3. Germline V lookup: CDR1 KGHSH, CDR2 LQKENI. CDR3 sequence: CASSPGTGFNEQFF. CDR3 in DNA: TGTGCCAGCTCACCTGGGACAGGGTTCAATGAGCAGTTCTTC. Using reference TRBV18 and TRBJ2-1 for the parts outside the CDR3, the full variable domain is NAGVMQNPRHLVRRRGQEARLRCSPMKGHSHVYWYRQLPEEGLKFMVYLQKENIIDESGMPKERFSAEFPKEGPSILRIQQVVRGDSAAYFCASSPGTGFNEQFFGPGTRLTVL.

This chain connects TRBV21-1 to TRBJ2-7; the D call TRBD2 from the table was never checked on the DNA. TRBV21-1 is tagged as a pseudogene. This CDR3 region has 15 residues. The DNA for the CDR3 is TGTGCCAGCAGCAGACTCCGGGACTATTCGGACGAGCAGTACTTC. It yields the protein CASSRLRDYSDEQYF.

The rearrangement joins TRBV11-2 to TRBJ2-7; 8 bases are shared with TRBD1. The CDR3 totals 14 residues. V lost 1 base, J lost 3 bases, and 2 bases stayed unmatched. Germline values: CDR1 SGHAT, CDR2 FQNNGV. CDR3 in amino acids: CASSLGTGRYEQYF. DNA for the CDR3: TGTGCCAGCAGCTTAGGGACAGGGCGCTACGAGCAGTACTTC.

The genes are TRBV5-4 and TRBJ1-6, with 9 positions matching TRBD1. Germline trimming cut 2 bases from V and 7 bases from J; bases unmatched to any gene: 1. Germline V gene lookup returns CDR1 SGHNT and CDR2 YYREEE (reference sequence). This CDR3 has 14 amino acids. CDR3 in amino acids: CASSLGQGNSPLHF. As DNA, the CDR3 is TGTGCCAGCAGCTTAGGACAGGGGAATTCACCCCTCCACTTT. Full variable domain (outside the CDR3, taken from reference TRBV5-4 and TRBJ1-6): ETGVTQSPTHLIKTRGQQVTLRCSSQSGHNTVSWYQQALGQGPQFIFQYYREEENGRGNFPPRFSGLQFPNYSSELNVNALELDDSALYLCASSLGQGNSPLHFGNGTRLTVT.

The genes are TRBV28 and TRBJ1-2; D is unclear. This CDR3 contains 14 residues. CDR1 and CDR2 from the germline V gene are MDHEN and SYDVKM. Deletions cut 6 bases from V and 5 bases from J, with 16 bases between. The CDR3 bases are TGTGCCAGCAGGCTGCGAAATATTGTTTATGGCTACACCTTC. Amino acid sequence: CASRLRNIVYGYTF.

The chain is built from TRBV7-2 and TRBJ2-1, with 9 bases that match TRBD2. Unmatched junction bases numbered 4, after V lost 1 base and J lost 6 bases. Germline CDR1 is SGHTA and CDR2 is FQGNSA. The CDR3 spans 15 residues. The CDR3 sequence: CASSLGAGGPNEQFF. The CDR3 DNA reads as TGTGCCAGCAGCTTAGGTGCGGGGGGGCCCAATGAGCAGTTCTTC.

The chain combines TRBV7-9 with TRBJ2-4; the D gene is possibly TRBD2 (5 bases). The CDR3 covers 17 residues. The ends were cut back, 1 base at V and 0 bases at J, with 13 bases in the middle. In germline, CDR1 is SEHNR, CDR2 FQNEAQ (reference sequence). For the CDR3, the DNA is TGTGCCAGCAGCTTAGAAAGGAGGTTTGCAGCCAAAAACATTCAGTACTTC. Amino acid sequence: CASSLERRFAAKNIQYF.

CDR3 in amino acids: CASRAGLAGVFTDTQYF. As DNA, the CDR3 is TGTGCCAGCAGAGCCGGACTAGCGGGAGTTTTCACAGATACGCAGTATTTT. The chain joins TRBV2 to TRBJ2-3, with 13 nucleotides matching TRBD2. V shed 6 bases and J 2 bases; nucleotides not matched to a gene: 8. The CDR3 length is 17 residues. CDR1 and CDR2 from the germline V gene are SNHLY and FYNNEI.

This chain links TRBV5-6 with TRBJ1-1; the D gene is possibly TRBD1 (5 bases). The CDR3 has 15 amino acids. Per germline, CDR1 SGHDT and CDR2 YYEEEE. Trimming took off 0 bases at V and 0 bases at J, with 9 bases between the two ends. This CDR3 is CASSLVGGMNTEAFF. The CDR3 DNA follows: TGTGCCAGCAGCTTGGTGGGGGGAATGAACACTGAAGCTTTCTTT.

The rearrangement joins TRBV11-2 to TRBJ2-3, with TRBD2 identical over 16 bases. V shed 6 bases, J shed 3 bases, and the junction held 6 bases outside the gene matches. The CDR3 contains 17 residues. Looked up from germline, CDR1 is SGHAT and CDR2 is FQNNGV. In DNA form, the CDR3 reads TGTGCCAGCAGGGGACTAGCGGGAGGGCCACGAACAGATACGCAGTATTTT. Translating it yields CASRGLAGGPRTDTQYF.

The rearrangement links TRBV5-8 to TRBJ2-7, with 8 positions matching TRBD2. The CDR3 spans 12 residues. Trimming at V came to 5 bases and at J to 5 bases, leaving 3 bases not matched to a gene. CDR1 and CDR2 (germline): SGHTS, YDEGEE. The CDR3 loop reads CASRSGSHEQYF. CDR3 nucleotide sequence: TGTGCCAGCAGAAGCGGGAGCCACGAGCAGTACTTC.